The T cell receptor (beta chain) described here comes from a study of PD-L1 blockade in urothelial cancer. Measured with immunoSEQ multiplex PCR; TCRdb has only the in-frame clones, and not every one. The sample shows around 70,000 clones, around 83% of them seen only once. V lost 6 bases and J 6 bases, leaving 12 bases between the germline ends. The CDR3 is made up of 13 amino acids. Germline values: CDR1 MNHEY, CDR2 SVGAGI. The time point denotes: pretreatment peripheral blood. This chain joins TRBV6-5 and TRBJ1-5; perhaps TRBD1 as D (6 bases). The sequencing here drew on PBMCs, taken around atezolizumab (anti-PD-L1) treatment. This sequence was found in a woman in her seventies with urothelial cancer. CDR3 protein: CASRADSGQPQHF. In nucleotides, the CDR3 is TGTGCCAGCAGAGCGGACAGCGGTCAGCCCCAGCATTTT.